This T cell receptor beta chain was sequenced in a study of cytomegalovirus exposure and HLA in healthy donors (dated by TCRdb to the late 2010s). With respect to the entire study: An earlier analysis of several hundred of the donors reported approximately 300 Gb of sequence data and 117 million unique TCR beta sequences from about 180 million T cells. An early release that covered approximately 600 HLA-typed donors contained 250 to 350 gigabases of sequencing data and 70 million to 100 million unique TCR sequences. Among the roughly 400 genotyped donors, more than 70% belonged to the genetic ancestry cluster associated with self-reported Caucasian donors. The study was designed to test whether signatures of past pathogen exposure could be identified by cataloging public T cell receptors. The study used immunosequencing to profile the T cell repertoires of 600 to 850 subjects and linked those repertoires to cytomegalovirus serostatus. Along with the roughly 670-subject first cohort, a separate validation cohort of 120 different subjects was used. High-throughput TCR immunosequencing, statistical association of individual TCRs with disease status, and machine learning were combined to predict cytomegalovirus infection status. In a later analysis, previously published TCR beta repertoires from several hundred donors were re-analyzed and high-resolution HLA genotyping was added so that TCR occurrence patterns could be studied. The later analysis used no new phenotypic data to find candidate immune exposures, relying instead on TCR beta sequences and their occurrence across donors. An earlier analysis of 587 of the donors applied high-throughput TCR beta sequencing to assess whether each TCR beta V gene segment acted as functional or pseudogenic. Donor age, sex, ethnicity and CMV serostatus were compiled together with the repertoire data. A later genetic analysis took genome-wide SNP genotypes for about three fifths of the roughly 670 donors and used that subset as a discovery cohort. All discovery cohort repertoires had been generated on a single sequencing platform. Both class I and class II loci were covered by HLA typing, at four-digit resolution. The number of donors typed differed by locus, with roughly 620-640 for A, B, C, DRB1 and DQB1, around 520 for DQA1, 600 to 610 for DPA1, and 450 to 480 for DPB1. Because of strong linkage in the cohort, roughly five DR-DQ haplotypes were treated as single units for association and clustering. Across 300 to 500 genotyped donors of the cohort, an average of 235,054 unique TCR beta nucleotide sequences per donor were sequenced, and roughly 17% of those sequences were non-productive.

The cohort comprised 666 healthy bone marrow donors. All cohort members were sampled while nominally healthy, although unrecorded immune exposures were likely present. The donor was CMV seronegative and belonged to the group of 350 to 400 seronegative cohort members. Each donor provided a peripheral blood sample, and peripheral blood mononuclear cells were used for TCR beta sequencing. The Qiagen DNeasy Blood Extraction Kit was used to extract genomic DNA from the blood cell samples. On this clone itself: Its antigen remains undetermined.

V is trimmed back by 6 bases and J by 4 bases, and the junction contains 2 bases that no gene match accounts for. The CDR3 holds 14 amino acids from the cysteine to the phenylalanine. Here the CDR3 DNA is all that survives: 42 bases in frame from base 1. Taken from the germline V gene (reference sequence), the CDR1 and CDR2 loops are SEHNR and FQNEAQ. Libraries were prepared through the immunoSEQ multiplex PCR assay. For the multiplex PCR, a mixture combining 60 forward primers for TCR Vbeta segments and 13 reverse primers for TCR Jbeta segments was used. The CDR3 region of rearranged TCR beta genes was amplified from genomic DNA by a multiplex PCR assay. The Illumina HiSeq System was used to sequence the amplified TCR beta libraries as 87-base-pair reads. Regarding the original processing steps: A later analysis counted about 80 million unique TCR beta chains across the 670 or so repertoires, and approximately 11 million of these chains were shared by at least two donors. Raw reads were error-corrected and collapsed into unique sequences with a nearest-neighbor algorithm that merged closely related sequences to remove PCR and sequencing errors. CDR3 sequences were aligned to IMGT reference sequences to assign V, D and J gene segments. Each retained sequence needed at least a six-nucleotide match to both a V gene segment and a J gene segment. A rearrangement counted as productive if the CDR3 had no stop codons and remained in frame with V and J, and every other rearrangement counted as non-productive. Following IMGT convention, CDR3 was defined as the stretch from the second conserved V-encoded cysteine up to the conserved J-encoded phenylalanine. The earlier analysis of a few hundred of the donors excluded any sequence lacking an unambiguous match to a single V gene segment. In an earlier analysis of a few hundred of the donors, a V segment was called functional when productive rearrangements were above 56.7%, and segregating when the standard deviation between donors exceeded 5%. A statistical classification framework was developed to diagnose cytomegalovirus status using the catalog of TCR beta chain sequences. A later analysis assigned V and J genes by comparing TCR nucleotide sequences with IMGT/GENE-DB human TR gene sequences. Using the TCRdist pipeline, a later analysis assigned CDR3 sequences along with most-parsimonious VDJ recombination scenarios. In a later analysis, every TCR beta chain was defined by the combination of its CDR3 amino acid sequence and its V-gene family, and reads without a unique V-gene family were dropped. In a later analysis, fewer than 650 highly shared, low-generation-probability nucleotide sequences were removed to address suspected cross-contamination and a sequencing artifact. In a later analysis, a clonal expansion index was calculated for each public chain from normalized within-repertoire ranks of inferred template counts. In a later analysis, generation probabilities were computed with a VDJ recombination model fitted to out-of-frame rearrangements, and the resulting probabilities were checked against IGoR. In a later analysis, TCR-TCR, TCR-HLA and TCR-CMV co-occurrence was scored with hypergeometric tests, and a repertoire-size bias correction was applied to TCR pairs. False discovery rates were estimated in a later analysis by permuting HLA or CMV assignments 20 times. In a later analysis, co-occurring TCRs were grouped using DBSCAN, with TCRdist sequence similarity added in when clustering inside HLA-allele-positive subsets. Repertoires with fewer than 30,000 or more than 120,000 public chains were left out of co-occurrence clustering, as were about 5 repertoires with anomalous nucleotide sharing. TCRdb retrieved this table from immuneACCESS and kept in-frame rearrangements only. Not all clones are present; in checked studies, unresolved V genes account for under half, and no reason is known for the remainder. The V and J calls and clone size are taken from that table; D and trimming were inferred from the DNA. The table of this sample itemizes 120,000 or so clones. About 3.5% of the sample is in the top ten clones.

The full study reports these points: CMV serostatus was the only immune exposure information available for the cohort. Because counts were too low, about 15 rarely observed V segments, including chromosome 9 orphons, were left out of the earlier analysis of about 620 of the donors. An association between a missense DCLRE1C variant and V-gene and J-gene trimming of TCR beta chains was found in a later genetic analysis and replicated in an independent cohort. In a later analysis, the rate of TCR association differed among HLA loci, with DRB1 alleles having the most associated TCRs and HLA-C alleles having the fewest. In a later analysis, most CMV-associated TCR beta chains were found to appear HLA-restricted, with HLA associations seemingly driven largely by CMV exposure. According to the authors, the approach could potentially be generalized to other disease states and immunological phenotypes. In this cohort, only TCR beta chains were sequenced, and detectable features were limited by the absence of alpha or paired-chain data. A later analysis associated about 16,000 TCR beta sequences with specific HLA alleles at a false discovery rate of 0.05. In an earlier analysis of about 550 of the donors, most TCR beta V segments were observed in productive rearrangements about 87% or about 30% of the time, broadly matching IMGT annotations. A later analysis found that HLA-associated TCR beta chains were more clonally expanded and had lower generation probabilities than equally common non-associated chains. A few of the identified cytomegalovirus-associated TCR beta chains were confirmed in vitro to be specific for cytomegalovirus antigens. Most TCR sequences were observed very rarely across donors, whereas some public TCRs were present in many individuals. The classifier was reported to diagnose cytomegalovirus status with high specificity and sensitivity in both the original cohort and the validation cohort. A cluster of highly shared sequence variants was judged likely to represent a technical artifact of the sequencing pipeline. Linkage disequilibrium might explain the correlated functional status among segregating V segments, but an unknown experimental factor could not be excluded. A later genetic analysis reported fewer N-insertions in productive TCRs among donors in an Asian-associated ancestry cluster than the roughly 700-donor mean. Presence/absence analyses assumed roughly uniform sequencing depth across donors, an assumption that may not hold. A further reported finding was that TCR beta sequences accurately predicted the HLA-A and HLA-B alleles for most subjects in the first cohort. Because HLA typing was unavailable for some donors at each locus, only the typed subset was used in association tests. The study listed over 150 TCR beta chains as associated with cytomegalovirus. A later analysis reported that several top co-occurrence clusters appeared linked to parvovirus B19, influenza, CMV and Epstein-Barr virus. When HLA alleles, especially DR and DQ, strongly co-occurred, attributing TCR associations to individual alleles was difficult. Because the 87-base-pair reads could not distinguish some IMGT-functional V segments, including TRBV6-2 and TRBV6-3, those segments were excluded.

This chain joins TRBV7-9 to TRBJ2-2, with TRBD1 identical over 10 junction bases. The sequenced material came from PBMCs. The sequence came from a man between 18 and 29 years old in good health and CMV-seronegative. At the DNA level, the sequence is TGTGCCAGCAGTCGACAGGGGGCCACCGGGGAGCTGTTTTTT. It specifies CASSRQGATGELFF.